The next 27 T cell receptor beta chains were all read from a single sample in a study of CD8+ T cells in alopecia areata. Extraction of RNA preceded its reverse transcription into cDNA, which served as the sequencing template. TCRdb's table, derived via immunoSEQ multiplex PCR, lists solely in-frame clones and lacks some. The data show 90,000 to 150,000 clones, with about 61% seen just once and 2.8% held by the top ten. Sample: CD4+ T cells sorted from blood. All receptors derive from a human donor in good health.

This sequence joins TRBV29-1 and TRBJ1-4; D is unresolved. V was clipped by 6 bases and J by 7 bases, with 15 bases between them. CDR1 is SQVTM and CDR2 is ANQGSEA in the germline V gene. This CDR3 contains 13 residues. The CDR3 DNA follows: TGCAGCGTCGTCTCGGGCGTCCCTGAAAAACTGTTTTTT. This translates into CSVVSGVPEKLFF.

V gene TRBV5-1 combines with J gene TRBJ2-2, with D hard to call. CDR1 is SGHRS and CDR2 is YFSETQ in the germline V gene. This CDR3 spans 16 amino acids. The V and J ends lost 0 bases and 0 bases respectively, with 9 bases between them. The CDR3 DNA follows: TGCGCCAGCAGCTTGGATCGACCGACGAACACCGGGGAGCTGTTTTTT. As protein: CASSLDRPTNTGELFF.

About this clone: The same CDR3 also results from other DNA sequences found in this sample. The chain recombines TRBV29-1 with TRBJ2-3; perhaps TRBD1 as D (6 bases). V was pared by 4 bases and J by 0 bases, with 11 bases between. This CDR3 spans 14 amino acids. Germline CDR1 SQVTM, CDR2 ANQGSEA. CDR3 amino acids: CSVVRDTSTDTQYF. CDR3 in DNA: TGCAGCGTTGTACGGGACACCAGCACAGATACGCAGTATTTT.

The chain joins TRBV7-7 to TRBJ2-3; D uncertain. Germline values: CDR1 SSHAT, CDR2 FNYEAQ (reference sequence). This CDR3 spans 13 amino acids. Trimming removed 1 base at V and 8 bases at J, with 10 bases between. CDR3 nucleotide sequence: TGTGCCAGCAGCTTAGGTGTGGCTGGTACGCAGTATTTT. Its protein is CASSLGVAGTQYF.

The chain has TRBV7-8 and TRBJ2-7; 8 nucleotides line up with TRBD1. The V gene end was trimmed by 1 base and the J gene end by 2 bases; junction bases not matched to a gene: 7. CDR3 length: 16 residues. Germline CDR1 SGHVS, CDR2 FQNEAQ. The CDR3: CASSLESDRVTYEQYF. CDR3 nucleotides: TGTGCCAGCAGCTTAGAATCGGACAGGGTCACCTACGAGCAGTACTTC.

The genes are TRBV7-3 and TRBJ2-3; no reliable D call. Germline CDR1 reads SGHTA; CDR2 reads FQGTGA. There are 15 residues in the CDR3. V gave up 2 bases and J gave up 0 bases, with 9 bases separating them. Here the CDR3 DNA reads TGTGCCAGCAGCTTATCCCAGAGTAGCACAGATACGCAGTATTTT. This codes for CASSLSQSSTDTQYF.

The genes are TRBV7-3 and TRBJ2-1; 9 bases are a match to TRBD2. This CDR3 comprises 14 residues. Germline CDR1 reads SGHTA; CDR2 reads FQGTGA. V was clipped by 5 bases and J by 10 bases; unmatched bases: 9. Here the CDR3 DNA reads TGTGCCAGCAGCGCAGGGGCTAGCGGGGCGGAGCAGTTCTTC. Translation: CASSAGASGAEQFF.

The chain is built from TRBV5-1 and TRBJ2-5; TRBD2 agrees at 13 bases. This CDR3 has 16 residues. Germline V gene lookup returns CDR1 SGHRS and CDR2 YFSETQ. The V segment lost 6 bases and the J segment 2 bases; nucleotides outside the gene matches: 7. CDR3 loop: CASKGLAGLLQETQYF. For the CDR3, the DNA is TGCGCCAGCAAGGGACTAGCGGGGCTACTACAAGAGACCCAGTACTTC.

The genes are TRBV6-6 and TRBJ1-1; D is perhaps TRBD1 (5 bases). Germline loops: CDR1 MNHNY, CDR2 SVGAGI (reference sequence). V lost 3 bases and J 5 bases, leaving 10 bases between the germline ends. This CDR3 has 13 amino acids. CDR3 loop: CASSYGGRTEAFF. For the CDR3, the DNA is TGTGCCAGCAGTTATGGGGGTCGGACTGAAGCTTTCTTT.

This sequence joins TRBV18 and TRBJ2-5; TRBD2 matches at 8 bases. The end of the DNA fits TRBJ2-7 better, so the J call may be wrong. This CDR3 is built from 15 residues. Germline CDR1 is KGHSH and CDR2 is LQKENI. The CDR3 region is CASSLRTSLTYEQYF. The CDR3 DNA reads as TGTGCCAGCTCACTGCGGACTAGCTTAACCTACGAGCAGTACTTC.

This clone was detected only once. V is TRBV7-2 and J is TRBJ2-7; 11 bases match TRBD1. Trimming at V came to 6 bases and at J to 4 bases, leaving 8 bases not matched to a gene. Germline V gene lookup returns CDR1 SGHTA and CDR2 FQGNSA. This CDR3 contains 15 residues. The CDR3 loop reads CASRLGQGAKYEQYF. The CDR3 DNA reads TGTGCCAGCAGACTCGGACAGGGGGCGAAATACGAGCAGTACTTC.

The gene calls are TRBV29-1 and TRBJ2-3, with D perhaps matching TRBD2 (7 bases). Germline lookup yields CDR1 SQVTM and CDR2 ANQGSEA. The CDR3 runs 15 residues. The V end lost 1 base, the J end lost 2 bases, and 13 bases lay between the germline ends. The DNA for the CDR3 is TGCAGCGTTGAAGGTTGGGGGGGACACACAGATACGCAGTATTTT. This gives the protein CSVEGWGGHTDTQYF.

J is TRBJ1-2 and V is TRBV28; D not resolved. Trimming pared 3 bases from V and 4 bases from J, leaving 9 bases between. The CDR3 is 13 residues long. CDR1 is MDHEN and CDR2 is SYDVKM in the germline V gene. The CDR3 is CASSLVSAYGYTF. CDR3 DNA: TGTGCCAGCAGTTTGGTGTCAGCCTATGGCTACACCTTC.

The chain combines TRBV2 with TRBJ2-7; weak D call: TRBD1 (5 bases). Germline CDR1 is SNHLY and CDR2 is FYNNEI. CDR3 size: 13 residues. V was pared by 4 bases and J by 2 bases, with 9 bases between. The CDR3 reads CASSGDRAYEQYF. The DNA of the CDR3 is TGTGCCAGCAGTGGTGACAGAGCCTACGAGCAGTACTTC.

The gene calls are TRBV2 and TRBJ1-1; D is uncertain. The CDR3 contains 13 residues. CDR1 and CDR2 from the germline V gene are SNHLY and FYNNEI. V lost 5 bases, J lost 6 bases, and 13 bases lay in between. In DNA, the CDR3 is TGTGCCAGCAGTTCCAGAGAGGGTTCTGAAGCTTTCTTT. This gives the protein CASSSREGSEAFF.

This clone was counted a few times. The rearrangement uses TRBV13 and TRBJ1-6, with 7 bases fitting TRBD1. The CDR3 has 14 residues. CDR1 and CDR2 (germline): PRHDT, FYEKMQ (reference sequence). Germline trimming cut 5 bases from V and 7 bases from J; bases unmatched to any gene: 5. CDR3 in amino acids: CASSPGTANSPLHF. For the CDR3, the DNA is TGTGCCAGCAGCCCAGGGACAGCGAATTCACCCCTCCACTTT.

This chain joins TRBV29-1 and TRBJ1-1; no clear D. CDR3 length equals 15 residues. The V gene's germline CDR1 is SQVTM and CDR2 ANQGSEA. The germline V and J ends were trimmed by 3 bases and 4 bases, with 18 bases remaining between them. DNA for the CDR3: TGCAGCGTTGATCCAGGACGGGCCGGGCGCACTGAAGCTTTCTTT. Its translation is CSVDPGRAGRTEAFF.

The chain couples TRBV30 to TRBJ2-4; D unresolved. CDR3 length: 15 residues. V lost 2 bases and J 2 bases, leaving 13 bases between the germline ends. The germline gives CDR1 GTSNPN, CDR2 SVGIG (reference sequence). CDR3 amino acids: CAWSPLTSTKNIQYF. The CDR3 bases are TGTGCCTGGAGTCCTCTGACCAGTACCAAAAACATTCAGTACTTC.

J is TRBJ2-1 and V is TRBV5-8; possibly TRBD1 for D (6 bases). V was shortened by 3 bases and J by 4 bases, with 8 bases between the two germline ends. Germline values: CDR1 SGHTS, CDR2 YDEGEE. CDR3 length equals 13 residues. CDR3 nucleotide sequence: TGTGCCAGCAGCTCGGACAGATACAATGAGCAGTTCTTC. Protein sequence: CASSSDRYNEQFF.

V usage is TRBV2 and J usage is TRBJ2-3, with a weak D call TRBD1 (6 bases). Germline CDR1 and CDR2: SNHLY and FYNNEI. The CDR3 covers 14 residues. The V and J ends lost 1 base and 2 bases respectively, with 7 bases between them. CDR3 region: CASSEGGPTDTQYF. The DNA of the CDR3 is TGTGCCAGCAGTGAAGGGGGGCCCACAGATACGCAGTATTTT.

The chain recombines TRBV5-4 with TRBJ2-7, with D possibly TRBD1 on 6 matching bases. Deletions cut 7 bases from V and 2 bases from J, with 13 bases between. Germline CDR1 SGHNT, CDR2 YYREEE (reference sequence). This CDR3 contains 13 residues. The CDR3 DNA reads TGTGCCAGCCAGGACAGAAGTACCTACGAGCAGTACTTC. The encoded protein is CASQDRSTYEQYF.

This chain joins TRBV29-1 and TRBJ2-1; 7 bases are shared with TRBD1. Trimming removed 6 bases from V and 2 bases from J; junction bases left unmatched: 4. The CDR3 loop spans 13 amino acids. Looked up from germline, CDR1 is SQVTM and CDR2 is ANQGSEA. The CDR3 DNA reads TGCAGCGTCGCCGGGACAGCCTACAATGAGCAGTTCTTC. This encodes CSVAGTAYNEQFF.

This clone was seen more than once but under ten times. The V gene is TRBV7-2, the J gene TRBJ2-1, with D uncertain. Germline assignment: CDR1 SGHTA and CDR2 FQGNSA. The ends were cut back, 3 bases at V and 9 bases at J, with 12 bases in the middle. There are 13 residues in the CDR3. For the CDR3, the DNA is TGTGCCAGCAGCTTTGATCGTAGTACTGAGCAGTTCTTC. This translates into CASSFDRSTEQFF. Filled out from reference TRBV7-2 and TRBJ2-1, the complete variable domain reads GAGVSQSPSNKVTEKGKDVELRCDPISGHTALYWYRQSLGQGLEFLIYFQGNSAPDKSGLPSDRFSAERTGGSVSTLTIQRTQQEDSAVYLCASSFDRSTEQFFGPGTRLTVL.

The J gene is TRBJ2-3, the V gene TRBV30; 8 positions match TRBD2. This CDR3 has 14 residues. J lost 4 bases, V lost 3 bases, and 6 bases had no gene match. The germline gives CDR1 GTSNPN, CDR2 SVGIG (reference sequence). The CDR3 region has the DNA TGTGCCTGGAGGCCACCGGGGGGGCCAGATACGCAGTATTTT. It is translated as CAWRPPGGPDTQYF. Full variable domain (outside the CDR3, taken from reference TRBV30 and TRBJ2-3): SQTIHQWPATLVQPVGSPLSLECTVEGTSNPNLYWYRQAAGRGLQLLFYSVGIGQISSEVPQNLSASRPQDRQFILSSKKLLLSDSGFYLCAWRPPGGPDTQYFGPGTRLTVL.

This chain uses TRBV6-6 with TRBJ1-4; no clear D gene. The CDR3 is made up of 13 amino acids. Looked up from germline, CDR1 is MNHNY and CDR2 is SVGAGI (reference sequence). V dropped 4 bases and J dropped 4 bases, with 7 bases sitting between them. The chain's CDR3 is CASSFQHNEKLFF. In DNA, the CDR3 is TGTGCCAGCAGTTTCCAGCATAATGAAAAACTGTTTTTT.

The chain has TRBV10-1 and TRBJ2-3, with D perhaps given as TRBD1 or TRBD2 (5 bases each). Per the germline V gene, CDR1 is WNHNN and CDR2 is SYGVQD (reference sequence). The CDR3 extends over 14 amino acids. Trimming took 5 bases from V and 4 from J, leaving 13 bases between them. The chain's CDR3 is CASSRDLGPDTQYF. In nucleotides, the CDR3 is TGCGCCAGCAGTCGGGACCTCGGTCCAGATACGCAGTATTTT.

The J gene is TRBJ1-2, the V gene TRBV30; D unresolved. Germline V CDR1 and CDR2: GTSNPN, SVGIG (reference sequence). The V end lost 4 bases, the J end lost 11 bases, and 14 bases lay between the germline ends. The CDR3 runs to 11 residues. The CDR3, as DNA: TGTGCCTGGAATGGCAGCCCCGAGTACACCTTC. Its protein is CAWNGSPEYTF.